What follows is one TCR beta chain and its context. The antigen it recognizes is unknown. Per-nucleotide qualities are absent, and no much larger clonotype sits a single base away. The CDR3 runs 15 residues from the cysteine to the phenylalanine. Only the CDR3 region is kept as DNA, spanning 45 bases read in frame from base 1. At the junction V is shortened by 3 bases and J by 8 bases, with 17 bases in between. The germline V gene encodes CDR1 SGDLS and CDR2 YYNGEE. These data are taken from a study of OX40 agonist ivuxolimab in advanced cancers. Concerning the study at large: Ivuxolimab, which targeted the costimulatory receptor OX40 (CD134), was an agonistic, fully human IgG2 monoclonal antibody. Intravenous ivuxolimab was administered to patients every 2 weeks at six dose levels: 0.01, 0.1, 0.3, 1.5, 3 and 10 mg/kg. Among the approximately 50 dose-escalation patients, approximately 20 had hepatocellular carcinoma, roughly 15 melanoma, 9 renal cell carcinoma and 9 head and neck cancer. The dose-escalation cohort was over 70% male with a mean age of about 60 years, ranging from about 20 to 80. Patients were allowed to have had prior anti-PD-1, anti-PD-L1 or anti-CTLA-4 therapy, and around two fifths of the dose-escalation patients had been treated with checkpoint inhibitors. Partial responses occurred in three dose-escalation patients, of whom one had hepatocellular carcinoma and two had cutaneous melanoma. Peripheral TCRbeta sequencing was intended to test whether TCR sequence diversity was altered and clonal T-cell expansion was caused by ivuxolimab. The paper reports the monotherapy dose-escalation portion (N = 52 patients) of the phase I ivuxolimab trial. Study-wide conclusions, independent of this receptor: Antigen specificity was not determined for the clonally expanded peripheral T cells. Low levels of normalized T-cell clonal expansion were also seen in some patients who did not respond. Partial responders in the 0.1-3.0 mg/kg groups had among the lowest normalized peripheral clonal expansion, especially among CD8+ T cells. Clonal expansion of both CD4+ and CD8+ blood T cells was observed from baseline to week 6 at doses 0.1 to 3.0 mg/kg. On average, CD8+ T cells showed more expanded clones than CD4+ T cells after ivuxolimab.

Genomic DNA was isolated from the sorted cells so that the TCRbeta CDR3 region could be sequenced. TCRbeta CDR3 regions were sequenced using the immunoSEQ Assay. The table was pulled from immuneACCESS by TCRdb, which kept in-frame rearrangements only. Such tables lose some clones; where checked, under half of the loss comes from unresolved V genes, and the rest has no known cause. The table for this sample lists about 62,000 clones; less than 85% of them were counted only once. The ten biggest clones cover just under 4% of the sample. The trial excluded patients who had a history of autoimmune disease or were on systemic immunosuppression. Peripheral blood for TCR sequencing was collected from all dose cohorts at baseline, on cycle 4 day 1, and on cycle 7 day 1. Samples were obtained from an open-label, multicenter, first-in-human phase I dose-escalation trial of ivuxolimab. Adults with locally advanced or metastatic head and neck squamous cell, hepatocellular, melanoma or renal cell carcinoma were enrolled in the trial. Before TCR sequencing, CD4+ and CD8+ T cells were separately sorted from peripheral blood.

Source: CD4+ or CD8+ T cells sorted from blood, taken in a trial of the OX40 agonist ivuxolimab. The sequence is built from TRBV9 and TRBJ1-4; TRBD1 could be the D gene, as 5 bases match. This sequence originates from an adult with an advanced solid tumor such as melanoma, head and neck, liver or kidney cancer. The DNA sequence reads TGTGCCAGCAGCGAAACCCCAGGGAGAGGGGAAAAACTGTTTTTT. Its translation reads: CASSETPGRGEKLFF.